The text below deals with one TCR beta chain. What it recognizes is unknown. These data originate in a study of CD8+ T cells in alopecia areata. General study findings and limits: On tofacitinib, scalp and blood still held many of the expanded lesional clones. Whether baseline CD8+ expansion is linked to response remains uncertain, given a single nonresponder. TCR sharing across patients was less clear than in mice, possibly HLA-related. Higher clonality was seen in lesional scalp than in normal scalp, especially in alopecia totalis/universalis.

Once RNA had been extracted, it was reverse transcribed into cDNA to act as the sequencing template. Sequenced by immunoSEQ multiplex PCR; TCRdb stores in-frame clones only, minus some. Among about 110,000 clones, roughly 84% were seen once, and the ten largest hold around 25%. Treatment of the sample: oral pan-JAK inhibitor, 5-10 mg twice daily. Germline V gene sequence: CDR1 SGHRS, CDR2 YFSETQ. This CDR3 region has 15 residues. V dropped 3 bases and J dropped 8; count of bases not matched to a gene: 7. The TCR sequence derives from a human donor with alopecia areata. This sequence joins TRBV5-1 and TRBJ1-4; 10 positions agree with TRBD1. The input for sequencing was CD8+ T cells sorted from blood, taken at week 24, from a patient treated with tofacitinib. The CDR3 here is CASSSPDRGDEKLFF. CDR3 nucleotide sequence: TGCGCCAGCAGCTCGCCGGACAGGGGGGACGAAAAACTGTTTTTT. The whole variable domain, filled in from reference TRBV5-1 and TRBJ1-4, reads KAGVTQTPRYLIKTRGQQVTLSCSPISGHRSVSWYQQTPGQGLQFLFEYFSETQRNKGNFPGRFSGRQFSNSRSEMNVSTLELGDSALYLCASSSPDRGDEKLFFGSGTQLSVL.